This T cell receptor beta chain was identified during a study of tissue T cells after allogeneic stem cell transplantation. Across the whole study: Tissue samples with histologically apparent lymphocytes on H&E review were prioritized for sequencing. Overall study findings and caveats: The study did not identify alloreactive or antigen-specific tissue TCRs, and some clones might be persisting host cells.

Profiled with immunoSEQ multiplex PCR; TCRdb holds only in-frame clones, not every one. Among fewer than 30,000 clones listed, around 67% were seen once. The length of the CDR3 is 13 residues. V dropped 3 bases and J dropped 4 bases, with 7 bases sitting between them. The germline CDR1 and CDR2 sequences are MGHRA and YSYEKL. In the case of this clone: Its antigen is unidentified.

V is TRBV4-1 and J is TRBJ2-1; no firm D call. The clonotype comes from a female donor aged 60 or older with lung cancer. This material consisted of tissue from the ileum, taken at autopsy. CDR3 residues: CASSQLSYNEQFF. CDR3 bases: TGCGCCAGCAGCCAGCTATCATACAATGAGCAGTTCTTC.